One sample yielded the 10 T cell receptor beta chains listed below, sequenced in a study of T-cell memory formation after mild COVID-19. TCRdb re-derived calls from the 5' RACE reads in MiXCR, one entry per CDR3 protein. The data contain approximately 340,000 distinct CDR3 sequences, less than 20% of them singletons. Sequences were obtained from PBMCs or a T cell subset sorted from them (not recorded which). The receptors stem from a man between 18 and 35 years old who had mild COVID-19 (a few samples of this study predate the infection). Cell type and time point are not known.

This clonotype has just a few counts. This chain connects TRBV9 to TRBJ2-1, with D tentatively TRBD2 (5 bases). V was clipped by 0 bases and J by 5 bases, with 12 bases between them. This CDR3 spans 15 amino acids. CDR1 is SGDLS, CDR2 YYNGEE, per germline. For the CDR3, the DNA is TGTGCCAGCAGCGTAGACGCGGGTCCCAACAATGAGCAGTTCTTC. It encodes CASSVDAGPNNEQFF.

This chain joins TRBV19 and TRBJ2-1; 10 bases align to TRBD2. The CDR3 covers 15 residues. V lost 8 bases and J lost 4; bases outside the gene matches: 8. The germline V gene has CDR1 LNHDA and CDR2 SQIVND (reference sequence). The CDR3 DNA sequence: TGTGCCAGTGGTAAAGCGGGGGGGCTTTACAATGAGCAGTTCTTC. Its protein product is CASGKAGGLYNEQFF.

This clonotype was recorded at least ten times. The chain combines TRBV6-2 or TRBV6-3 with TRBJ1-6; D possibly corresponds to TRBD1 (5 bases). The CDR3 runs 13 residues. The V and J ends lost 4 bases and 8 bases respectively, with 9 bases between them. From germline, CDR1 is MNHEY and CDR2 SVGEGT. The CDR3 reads CASSFREHSPLHF. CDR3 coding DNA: TGTGCCAGCAGTTTCAGGGAACATTCACCCCTCCACTTT.

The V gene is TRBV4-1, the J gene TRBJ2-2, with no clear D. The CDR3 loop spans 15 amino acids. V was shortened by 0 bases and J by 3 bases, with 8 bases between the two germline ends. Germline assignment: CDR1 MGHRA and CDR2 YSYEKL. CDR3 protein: CASSQESKDTGELFF. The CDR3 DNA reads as TGCGCCAGCAGCCAAGAGTCGAAGGACACCGGGGAGCTGTTTTTT.

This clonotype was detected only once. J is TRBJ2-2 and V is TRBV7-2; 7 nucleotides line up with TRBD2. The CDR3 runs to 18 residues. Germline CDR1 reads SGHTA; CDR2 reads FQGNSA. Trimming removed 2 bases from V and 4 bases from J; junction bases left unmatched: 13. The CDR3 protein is CASSLRGSGTTSTGELFF. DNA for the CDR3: TGTGCCAGCAGCTTAAGAGGGTCCGGGACTACCTCCACCGGGGAGCTGTTTTTT.

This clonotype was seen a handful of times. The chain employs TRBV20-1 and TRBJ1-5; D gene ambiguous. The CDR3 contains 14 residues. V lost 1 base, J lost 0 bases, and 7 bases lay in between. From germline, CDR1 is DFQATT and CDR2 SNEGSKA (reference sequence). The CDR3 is CSARGLNSNQPQHF. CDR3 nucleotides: TGCAGTGCTAGAGGACTAAATAGCAATCAGCCCCAGCATTTT.

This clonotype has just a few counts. The CDR3 is CASSSSGLHSNQPQHF. CDR3 in DNA: TGTGCCAGCAGCTCCTCAGGGTTGCATAGCAATCAGCCCCAGCATTTT. The rearrangement links TRBV7-9 to TRBJ1-5; a possible D gene is TRBD1 (5 bases). Germline V gives CDR1 SEHNR, CDR2 FQNEAQ (reference sequence). V lost 4 bases and J 0 bases, leaving 13 bases between the germline ends. The CDR3 has 16 residues. Using reference TRBV7-9 and TRBJ1-5 for the parts outside the CDR3, the full variable domain is DTGVSQNPRHKITKRGQNVTFRCDPISEHNRLYWYRQTLGQGPEFLTYFQNEAQLEKSRLLSDRFSAERPKGSFSTLEIQRTEQGDSAMYLCASSSSGLHSNQPQHFGDGTRLSIL.

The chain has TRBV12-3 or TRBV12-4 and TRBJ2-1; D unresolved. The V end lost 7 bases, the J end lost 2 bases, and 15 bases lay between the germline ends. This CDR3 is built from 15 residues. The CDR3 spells CASNYGARTYNEQFF. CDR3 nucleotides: TGTGCCAGCAATTATGGCGCGAGAACCTACAATGAGCAGTTCTTC.

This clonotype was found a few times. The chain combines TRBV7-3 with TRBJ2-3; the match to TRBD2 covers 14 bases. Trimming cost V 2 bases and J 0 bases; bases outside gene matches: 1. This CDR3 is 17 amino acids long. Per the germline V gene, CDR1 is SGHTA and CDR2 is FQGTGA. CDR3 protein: CASSLGTSGGSTDTQYF. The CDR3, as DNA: TGTGCCAGCAGCTTAGGGACTAGCGGGGGTAGCACAGATACGCAGTATTTT.

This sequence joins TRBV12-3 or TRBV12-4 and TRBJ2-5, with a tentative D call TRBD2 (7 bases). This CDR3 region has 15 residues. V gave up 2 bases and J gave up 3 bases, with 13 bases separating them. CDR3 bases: TGTGCCAGCAGTTTATTGGGGGGGCGCGAAGAGACCCAGTACTTC. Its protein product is CASSLLGGREETQYF.